This is a list of T cell receptor beta chains from one sample in a study of blood T cell repertoires in COVID-19. Using immunoSEQ multiplex PCR, the repertoire was profiled, and TCRdb retains in-frame clones only, with some absent. The table shows 250,000 to 300,000 clones, with around 90% occurring only once. Sequencing was done on a sample of peripheral blood. These receptors were collected from a woman aged 50 to 60 who had recovered from COVID-19. Both conserved end residues are part of each CDR3. D genes are given only for firm matches. Part of the rows lack a size; the others show once, few, many or a class for expanded clones.

d_call,clone_size,v_call,j_call,cdr3_aa,cdr3_nt
TRBD2,once,TRBV5-6,TRBJ2-3,CASSFRLAGPSTDTQYF,TGTGCCAGCAGCTTTAGACTAGCGGGGCCAAGCACAGATACGCAGTATTTT
TRBD1,.,TRBV6-2/TRBV6-3,TRBJ1-2,CASSYRDRGRGYTF,TGTGCCAGCAGTTACCGGGACAGGGGTCGTGGCTACACCTTC
.,.,TRBV4-3,TRBJ1-2,CASSQQLEIQGHSAF,TGCGCCAGCAGCCAACAGCTCGAAATCCAGGGCCACAGCGCCTTC
.,.,TRBV7-2,TRBJ2-2,CASSLDPAGELFF,TGTGCCAGCAGCTTAGACCCGGCCGGGGAGCTGTTTTTT
.,.,TRBV5-4,TRBJ1-1,CASSQYRALNTEAFF,TGTGCCAGCAGCCAGTACAGGGCCCTGAACACTGAAGCTTTCTTT
TRBD1,.,TRBV19,TRBJ2-6,CASSTRTGGAGANVLTF,TGTGCCAGTAGTACCCGGACAGGGGGCGCTGGGGCCAACGTCCTGACTTTC
TRBD1,.,TRBV30,TRBJ1-2,CAGPGGAYGYTF,TGTGCCGGCCCAGGGGGCGCATATGGCTACACCTTC
.,few,TRBV7-2,TRBJ1-1,CASRTQQGKRTEAFF,TGTGCCAGCAGGACACAACAGGGAAAAAGGACTGAAGCTTTCTTT
TRBD2,once,TRBV7-8,TRBJ2-1,CASSFGGTSGLDEQFF,TGTGCCAGCAGCTTCGGCGGGACTAGCGGCCTCGATGAGCAGTTCTTC
.,.,TRBV15,TRBJ2-5,CATSRVRGGHETQYF,TGTGCCACCAGCAGAGTCCGGGGAGGACACGAGACCCAGTACTTC
.,.,TRBV7-3,TRBJ2-1,CASSLSGAAGYNEQFF,TGTGCCAGCAGCTTAAGTGGGGCGGCGGGGTACAATGAGCAGTTCTTC
.,.,TRBV4-1,TRBJ2-7,CASSPREAYEQYF,TGCGCCAGCAGCCCGAGGGAAGCCTACGAGCAGTACTTC
TRBD1,.,TRBV14,TRBJ1-1,CASSPRTGEYTEAFF,TGTGCCAGCAGCCCCCGGACAGGGGAGTACACTGAAGCTTTCTTT
TRBD1,once,TRBV19,TRBJ2-3,CASSRTQGAGTDTQYF,TGTGCCAGTAGTAGAACCCAGGGGGCAGGGACAGATACGCAGTATTTT
.,.,TRBV12-3/TRBV12-4,TRBJ2-7,CASSLAGVEYF,TGTGCCAGCAGTTTAGCAGGAGTCGAGTACTTC
.,few,TRBV18,TRBJ1-1,CASSYKTEAFF,TGTGCCAGCTCATACAAGACTGAAGCTTTCTTT
TRBD2,.,TRBV29-1,TRBJ2-1,CSVDERGGDNEQFF,TGCAGCGTTGATGAGCGGGGGGGCGACAATGAGCAGTTCTTC
.,few,TRBV6-2/TRBV6-3,TRBJ2-2,CASSSNTGELFF,TGTGCCAGCAGTTCTAACACCGGGGAGCTGTTTTTT
TRBD2,.,TRBV7-3,TRBJ2-3,CASSLGREGTDTQYF,TGTGCCAGCAGCTTAGGGCGGGAGGGCACAGATACGCAGTATTTT
TRBD1,.,TRBV5-1,TRBJ1-1,CASSAQGAITEAFF,TGCGCCAGCAGCGCACAGGGGGCTATCACTGAAGCTTTCTTT
.,.,TRBV4-1,TRBJ2-3,CASSQGGGPPRDTQYF,TGCGCCAGCAGCCAAGGGGGCGGTCCCCCCCGAGATACGCAGTATTTT
.,.,TRBV19,TRBJ1-6,CASKEDRQSRGSYNSPLHF,TGTGCCAGTAAAGAAGACAGGCAAAGTAGGGGCTCCTATAATTCACCCCTCCACTTT
.,.,TRBV29-1,TRBJ1-1,CSVDLGTTEAFF,TGCAGCGTTGACTTGGGCACCACTGAAGCTTTCTTT
.,.,TRBV10-3,TRBJ2-7,CAISAGLPYEQYF,TGTGCCATCAGTGCAGGGCTTCCTTACGAGCAGTACTTC
TRBD1,.,TRBV9,TRBJ1-6,CASSTGANSPLHF,TGTGCCAGCAGTACAGGGGCGAATTCACCCCTCCACTTT
.,.,TRBV4-3,TRBJ2-1,CASSHTKYGSSYNEQFF,TGCGCCAGCAGCCATACCAAGTACGGGAGCTCCTACAATGAGCAGTTCTTC
.,.,TRBV7-2,TRBJ2-1,CASSLAGQSLYNEQFF,TGTGCCAGCAGCTTAGCTGGACAGTCATTATACAATGAGCAGTTCTTC